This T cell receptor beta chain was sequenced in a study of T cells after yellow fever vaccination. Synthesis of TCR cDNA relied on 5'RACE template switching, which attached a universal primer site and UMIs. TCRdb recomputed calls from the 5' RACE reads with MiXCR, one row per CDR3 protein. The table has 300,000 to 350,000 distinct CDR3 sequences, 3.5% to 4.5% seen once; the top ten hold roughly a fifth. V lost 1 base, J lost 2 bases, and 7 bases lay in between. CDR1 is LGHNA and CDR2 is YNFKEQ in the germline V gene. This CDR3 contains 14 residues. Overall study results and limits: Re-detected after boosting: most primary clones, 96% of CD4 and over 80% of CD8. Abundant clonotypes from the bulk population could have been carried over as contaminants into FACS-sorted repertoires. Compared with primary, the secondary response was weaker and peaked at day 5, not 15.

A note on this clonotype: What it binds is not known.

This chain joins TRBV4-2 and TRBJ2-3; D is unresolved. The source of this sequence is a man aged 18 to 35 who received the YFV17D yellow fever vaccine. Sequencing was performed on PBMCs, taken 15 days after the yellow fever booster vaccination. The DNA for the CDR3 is TGTGCCAGCAGCCAAGTGATGGACACAGATACGCAGTATTTT. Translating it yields CASSQVMDTDTQYF.